Detailed here is one TCR beta chain. The antigen is undetermined. The sample originates from a study of T cell responses to AZD1222 COVID-19 vaccine. Overall study results and limits: Donors were largely white British and mainly female; clonal diversity was possibly underestimated.

Germline loops: CDR1 SGHRS, CDR2 YFSETQ. V was clipped by 7 bases and J by 3 bases, with 17 bases between them. There are 14 residues in the CDR3. Profiling relied on immunoSEQ multiplex PCR, and the TCRdb table lists in-frame clones only, not all of them. The repertoire holds 200,000 or so clones, with about 92% as singletons. This clonotype was sampled from an adult in good health. The input for sequencing was peripheral blood, taken on day 0 of AZD1222 vaccination. The rearrangement links TRBV5-1 to TRBJ2-7; D unclear. The CDR3 DNA reads TGCGCCAGCGGGCGTACCGCACAGTTCTACGAGCAGTACTTC. This sequence encodes CASGRTAQFYEQYF.